Following are 10 T cell receptor beta chains from one sample sequenced in a study of response to subunit inactivated influenza vaccine. TCRdb passed the RT-PCR reads through MiXCR, listing each CDR3 protein once. The data contain over 800,000 distinct CDR3 sequences, over 20% of them singletons. The source was PBMCs from blood, collected approximately 5 days after vaccination. The source of these receptors is a man in his fifties who received an inactivated influenza vaccine.

V and J are TRBV4-2 and TRBJ1-4; D not resolved. CDR1 LGHNA and CDR2 YNFKEQ come from the germline V gene. CDR3 length: 16 amino acids. The ends were cut back, 2 bases at V and 2 bases at J, with 12 bases in the middle. CDR3 residues: CASSQFSPATNEKLFF. CDR3 nucleotide sequence: TGTGCCAGCAGCCAATTTTCCCCGGCTACTAATGAAAAACTGTTTTTT.

The gene calls are TRBV5-1 and TRBJ1-2; D is undetermined. This CDR3 is built from 14 residues. CDR1 and CDR2 (germline): SGHRS, YFSETQ. Trimming left V 2 bases short and J 4 bases short, with 12 bases between. The CDR3: CASSFGSVIYGYTF. CDR3 nucleotides: TGCGCCAGCAGCTTCGGGTCAGTGATCTATGGCTACACCTTC.

This clonotype was seen a few times. The V and J genes are TRBV20-1 and TRBJ2-7; TRBD1 aligns across 9 bases. V was clipped by 3 bases and J by 4 bases; unmatched bases: 4. This CDR3 has 13 residues. Germline V gene sequence: CDR1 DFQATT, CDR2 SNEGSKA (reference sequence). CDR3 loop: CSARTTGGYEQYF. CDR3 nucleotides: TGCAGTGCTAGGACGACAGGGGGGTACGAGCAGTACTTC.

This rearrangement joins TRBV20-1 to TRBJ2-5; possibly TRBD1 for D (7 bases). The ends were cut back, 5 bases at V and 4 bases at J, with 20 bases in the middle. The CDR3 is 15 residues long. Germline V CDR1 and CDR2: DFQATT, SNEGSKA (reference sequence). CDR3 sequence reads: CSAYRTGGKGETQYF. In DNA form, the CDR3 reads TGCAGTGCTTATAGGACAGGCGGGAAGGGAGAGACCCAGTACTTC.

The chain employs TRBV7-9 and TRBJ2-1, with TRBD2 matching 11 bases. The V segment lost 4 bases and the J segment 0 bases; nucleotides outside the gene matches: 5. The CDR3 runs 17 residues. The germline V gene encodes CDR1 SEHNR and CDR2 FQNEAQ (reference sequence). CDR3 bases: TGTGCCAGCAGCTATCGACTAGCGGGGATCTCCTACAATGAGCAGTTCTTC. Translation gives CASSYRLAGISYNEQFF. Supplemented by reference TRBV7-9 and TRBJ2-1, the full variable domain reads DTGVSQNPRHKITKRGQNVTFRCDPISEHNRLYWYRQTLGQGPEFLTYFQNEAQLEKSRLLSDRFSAERPKGSFSTLEIQRTEQGDSAMYLCASSYRLAGISYNEQFFGPGTRLTVL.

This clonotype was seen a few times. The DNA of the CDR3 is TGTGCCAGCAGGCAAACCTCTATGGCACAGAACACCGGGGAGCTGTTTTTT. Amino acid sequence: CASRQTSMAQNTGELFF. The chain employs TRBV25-1 and TRBJ2-2; D not certain. Trimming removed 6 bases at V and 1 base at J, with 18 bases between. The CDR3 sequence is 17 residues long. The germline V gene encodes CDR1 MGHDK and CDR2 SYGVNS.

The chain recombines TRBV5-1 with TRBJ1-1; D gene ambiguous. The V gene's germline CDR1 is SGHRS and CDR2 YFSETQ. Trimming pared 2 bases from V and 1 base from J, leaving 12 bases between. This CDR3 has 15 amino acids. The CDR3 region is CASSLTRGRNTEAFF. In DNA form, the CDR3 reads TGCGCCAGCAGCTTAACGCGGGGTAGGAACACTGAAGCTTTCTTT.

In its sample, this clonotype was seen once. CDR3 sequence: CASGPGRVSEKLFF. The CDR3, as DNA: TGTGCCAGCGGCCCCGGGCGGGTCTCTGAAAAACTGTTTTTT. This chain uses TRBV4-2 with TRBJ1-4; unclear D gene. The V and J ends lost 8 bases and 7 bases respectively, with 17 bases between them. Per the germline V gene, CDR1 is LGHNA and CDR2 is YNFKEQ. The CDR3 has 14 residues.

The sample holds a few counts of this clonotype. The chain has TRBV20-1 and TRBJ1-5; 7 nucleotides match TRBD1. Germline CDR1 is DFQATT and CDR2 is SNEGSKA (reference sequence). After removal of 3 bases from V and 4 bases from J, the junction contained 15 bases not matched to a gene. The CDR3 sequence is 17 residues long. The DNA for the CDR3 is TGCAGTGCTAGCACAGGGGATCCGACAGGGAGGAATCAGCCCCAGCATTTT. It codes for CSASTGDPTGRNQPQHF.

This clonotype was picked up a small number of times. The V and J genes are TRBV12-3 or TRBV12-4 and TRBJ2-5; 8 nucleotides agree with TRBD2. This CDR3 has 16 residues. V lost 1 base to trimming and J lost 5 bases; unmatched junction nucleotides: 9. The CDR3 coding sequence is TGTGCCAGCAGTTTAGGAGCGGGAGTGCAACTCGAGACCCAGTACTTC. Translation gives CASSLGAGVQLETQYF.